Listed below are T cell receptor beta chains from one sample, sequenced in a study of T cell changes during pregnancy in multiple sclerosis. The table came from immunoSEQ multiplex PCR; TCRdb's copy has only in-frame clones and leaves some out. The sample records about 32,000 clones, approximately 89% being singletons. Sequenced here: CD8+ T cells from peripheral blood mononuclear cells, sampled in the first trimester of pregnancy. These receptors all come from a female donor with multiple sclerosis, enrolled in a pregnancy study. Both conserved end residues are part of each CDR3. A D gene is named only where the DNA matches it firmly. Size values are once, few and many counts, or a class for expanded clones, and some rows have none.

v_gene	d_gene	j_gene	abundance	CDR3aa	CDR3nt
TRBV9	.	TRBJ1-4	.	CASSAQGSEKLFF	TGTGCCAGCAGCGCTCAGGGGAGTGAAAAACTGTTTTTT
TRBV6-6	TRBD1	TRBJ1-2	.	CASSSDRGHGYTF	TGTGCCAGCAGTTCAGACAGGGGGCATGGCTACACCTTC
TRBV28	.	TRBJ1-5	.	CASSPRGNQPQHF	TGTGCCAGCAGTCCCCGTGGCAATCAGCCCCAGCATTTT
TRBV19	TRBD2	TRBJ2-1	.	CASSLIAGVGYNEQFF	TGTGCCAGTAGCCTCATAGCGGGAGTTGGCTACAATGAGCAGTTCTTC
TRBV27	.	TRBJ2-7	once	CASSFQTAYEQYF	TGTGCCAGCAGTTTCCAGACAGCCTACGAGCAGTACTTC
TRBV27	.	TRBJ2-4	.	CASSLLGPIAKNIQYF	TGTGCCAGCAGTTTATTGGGGCCCATCGCCAAAAACATTCAGTACTTC
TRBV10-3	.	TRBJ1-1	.	CAISEILAGAGYTEAFF	TGTGCCATCAGTGAGATCCTGGCAGGGGCCGGCTACACTGAAGCTTTCTTT
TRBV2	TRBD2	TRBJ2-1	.	CASTLLAGNEQFF	TGTGCCAGCACCTTACTAGCGGGAAATGAGCAGTTCTTC
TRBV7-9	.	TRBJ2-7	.	CASSSIAVGYEQYF	TGTGCCAGCAGCTCTATAGCGGTAGGCTACGAGCAGTACTTC
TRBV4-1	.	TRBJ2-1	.	CASSQEPPDLFSYNEQFF	TGCGCCAGCAGCCAAGAACCGCCGGACTTGTTCTCCTACAATGAGCAGTTCTTC
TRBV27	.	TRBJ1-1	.	CASSLAGEGITEAFF	TGTGCCAGCAGTTTAGCGGGGGAAGGGATCACTGAAGCTTTCTTT
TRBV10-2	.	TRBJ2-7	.	CASSTTGFSYEQYF	TGCGCCAGCAGCACTACTGGATTCTCCTACGAGCAGTACTTC
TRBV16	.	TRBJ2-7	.	CASSQSQQVSTYEQYF	TGTGCCAGCAGCCAATCCCAACAGGTGAGCACCTACGAGCAGTACTTC
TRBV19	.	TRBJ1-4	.	CASSMFYDTSTNEKLFF	TGTGCCAGTAGTATGTTTTATGACACATCAACTAATGAAAAACTGTTTTTT
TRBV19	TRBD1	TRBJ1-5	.	CASAGGRNQPQHF	TGTGCCAGTGCAGGGGGTCGCAATCAGCCCCAGCATTTT
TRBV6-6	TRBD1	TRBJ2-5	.	CASSYSEPGGGLYF	TGTGCCAGCAGTTACTCGGAGCCAGGGGGCGGTTTGTACTTC
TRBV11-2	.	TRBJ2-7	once	CASSYDRTYEQYF	TGTGCCAGCAGCTACGACAGGACCTACGAGCAGTACTTC
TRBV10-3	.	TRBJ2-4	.	CAISDRWRDGNIQYF	TGTGCCATCAGTGACCGTTGGAGAGATGGGAACATTCAGTACTTC
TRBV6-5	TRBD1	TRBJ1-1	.	CASSMNRGDTEAFF	TGTGCCAGCAGTATGAACAGGGGGGACACTGAAGCTTTCTTT
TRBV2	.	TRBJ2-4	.	CASSEVGAGDIQYF	TGTGCCAGCAGTGAAGTGGGGGCTGGAGACATTCAGTACTTC
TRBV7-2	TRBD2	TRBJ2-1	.	CASSRYFSGTFINEQFF	TGTGCCAGCAGCCGATACTTCAGCGGGACCTTTATAAATGAGCAGTTCTTC
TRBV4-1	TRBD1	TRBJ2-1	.	CASSQTPRQGNEQFF	TGCGCCAGCAGCCAAACCCCGCGACAGGGCAATGAGCAGTTCTTC
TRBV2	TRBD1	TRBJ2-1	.	CASSGADRDDEQFF	TGTGCCAGCAGTGGGGCGGACAGGGACGATGAGCAGTTCTTC
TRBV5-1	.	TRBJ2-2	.	CASSPSGELFF	TGCGCCAGCAGCCCATCCGGGGAGCTGTTTTTT
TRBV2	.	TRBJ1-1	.	CASSDRPGNTEAFF	TGTGCCAGCAGCGACAGGCCCGGGAACACTGAAGCTTTCTTT
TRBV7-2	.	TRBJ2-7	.	CASSPTHFLDYEQYF	TGTGCCAGCAGCCCCACCCACTTCTTAGATTACGAGCAGTACTTC
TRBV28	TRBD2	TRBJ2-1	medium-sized	CASSSSSSGEPYNEQFF	TGTGCCAGCAGTTCCTCATCTAGCGGGGAGCCCTACAATGAGCAGTTCTTC
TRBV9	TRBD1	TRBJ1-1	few	CASSAQGEWRNTEAFF	TGTGCCAGCAGCGCCCAGGGGGAGTGGAGGAACACTGAAGCTTTCTTT